This T cell receptor beta chain was sequenced in a study of T cells in Graves' hyperthyroidism and ophthalmopathy. Across the study: Peripheral blood was drawn at first diagnosis, prior to all treatment. Findings of the study overall: Ophthalmopathy was separated from stable hyperthyroidism by a 13 V-J model.

Ten or more counts support this clonotype. Its matching antigen is unknown. TCR beta CDR3 regions were amplified from RNA transcripts. HTBI primers were employed in a first-round RT-PCR of the TCR CDR3. Each CDR3 protein is one row after TCRdb ran MiXCR on the multiplex PCR reads. The profile shows fewer than 350,000 distinct CDR3 sequences, approximately 22% of them singletons. Germline V gene data show CDR1 as LGHDT and CDR2 as YNNKEL (reference sequence). V was shortened by 1 base and J by 8 bases, with 15 bases between the two germline ends. This CDR3 contains 15 residues. This chain joins TRBV3-1 and TRBJ2-1, with D perhaps matching TRBD2 (5 bases). Input material: blood. The clonotype comes from a woman in her 50s with Graves' hyperthyroidism. CDR3 sequence (DNA): TGTGCCAGCAGCCAAGGAATGGAGGTTGGCTATGAGCAGTTCTTC. It codes for CASSQGMEVGYEQFF.